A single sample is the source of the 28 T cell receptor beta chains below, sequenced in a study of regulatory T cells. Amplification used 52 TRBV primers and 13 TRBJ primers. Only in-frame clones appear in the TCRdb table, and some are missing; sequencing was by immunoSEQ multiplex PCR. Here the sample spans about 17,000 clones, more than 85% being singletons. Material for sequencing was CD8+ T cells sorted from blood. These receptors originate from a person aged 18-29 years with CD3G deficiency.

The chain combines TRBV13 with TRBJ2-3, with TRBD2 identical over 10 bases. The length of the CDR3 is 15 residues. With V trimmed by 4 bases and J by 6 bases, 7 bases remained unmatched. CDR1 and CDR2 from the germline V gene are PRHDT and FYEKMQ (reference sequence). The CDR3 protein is CASSSKLAGVDTQYF. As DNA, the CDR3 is TGTGCCAGCAGCTCGAAGCTAGCGGGAGTCGATACGCAGTATTTT.

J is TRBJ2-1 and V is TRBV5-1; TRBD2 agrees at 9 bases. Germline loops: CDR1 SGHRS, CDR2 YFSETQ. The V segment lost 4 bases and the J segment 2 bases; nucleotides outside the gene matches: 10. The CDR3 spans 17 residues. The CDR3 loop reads CASSKEPTSGTYNEQFF. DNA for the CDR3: TGCGCCAGCAGCAAAGAGCCGACTAGCGGTACCTACAATGAGCAGTTCTTC.

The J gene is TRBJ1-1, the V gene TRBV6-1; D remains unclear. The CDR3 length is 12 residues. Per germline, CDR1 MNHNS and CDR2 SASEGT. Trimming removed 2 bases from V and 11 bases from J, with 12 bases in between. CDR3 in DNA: TGTGCCAGCAGTGAATACGGTTTCGTGGCTTTCTTT. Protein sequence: CASSEYGFVAFF.

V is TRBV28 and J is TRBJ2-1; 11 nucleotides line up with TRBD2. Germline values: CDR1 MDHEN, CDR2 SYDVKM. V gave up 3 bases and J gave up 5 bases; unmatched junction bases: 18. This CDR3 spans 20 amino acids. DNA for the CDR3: TGTGCCAGCAGTTTCCGGCAGGGGGCGTTGGTAGCGGGAGGGGACAATGAGCAGTTCTTC. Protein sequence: CASSFRQGALVAGGDNEQFF. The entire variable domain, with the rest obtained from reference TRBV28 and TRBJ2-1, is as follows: DVKVTQSSRYLVKRTGEKVFLECVQDMDHENMFWYRQDPGLGLRLIYFSYDVKMKEKGDIPEGYSVSREKKERFSLILESASTNQTSMYLCASSFRQGALVAGGDNEQFFGPGTRLTVL.

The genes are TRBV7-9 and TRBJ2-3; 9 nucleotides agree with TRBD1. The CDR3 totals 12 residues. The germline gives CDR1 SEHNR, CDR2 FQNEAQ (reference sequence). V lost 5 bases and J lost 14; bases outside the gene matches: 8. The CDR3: CASSQGQGEGYF. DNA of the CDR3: TGTGCCAGCAGCCAGGGACAGGGCGAAGGGTATTTT.

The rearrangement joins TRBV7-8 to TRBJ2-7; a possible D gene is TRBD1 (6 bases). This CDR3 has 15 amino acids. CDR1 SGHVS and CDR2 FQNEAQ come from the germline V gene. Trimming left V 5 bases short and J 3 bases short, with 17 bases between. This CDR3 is CASSILPGTIYEQYF. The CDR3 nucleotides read TGTGCCAGCAGCATTCTCCCCGGGACAATCTACGAGCAGTACTTC.

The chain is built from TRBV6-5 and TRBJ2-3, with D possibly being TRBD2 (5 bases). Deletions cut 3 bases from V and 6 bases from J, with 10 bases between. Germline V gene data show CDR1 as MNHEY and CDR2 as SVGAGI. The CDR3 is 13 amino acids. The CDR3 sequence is CASSYLARDTQYF. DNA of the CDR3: TGTGCCAGCAGTTATCTAGCTAGGGATACGCAGTATTTT.

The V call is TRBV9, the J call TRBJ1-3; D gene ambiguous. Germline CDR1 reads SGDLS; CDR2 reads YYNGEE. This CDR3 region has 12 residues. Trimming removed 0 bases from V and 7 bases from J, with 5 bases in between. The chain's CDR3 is CASSVGSNTIYF. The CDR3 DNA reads TGTGCCAGCAGCGTAGGGTCCAACACCATATATTTT.

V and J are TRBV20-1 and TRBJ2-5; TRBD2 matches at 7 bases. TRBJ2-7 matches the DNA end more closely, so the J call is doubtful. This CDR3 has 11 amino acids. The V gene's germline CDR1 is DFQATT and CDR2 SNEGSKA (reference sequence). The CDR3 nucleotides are TGCAGTGCTCTGGGGGGGGTCGAGCAGTACTTC. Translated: CSALGGVEQYF.

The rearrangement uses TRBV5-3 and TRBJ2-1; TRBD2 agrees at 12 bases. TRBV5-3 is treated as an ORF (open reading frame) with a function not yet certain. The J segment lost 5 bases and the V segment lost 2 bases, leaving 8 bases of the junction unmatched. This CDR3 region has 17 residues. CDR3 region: CARSFIPSGGADNEQFF. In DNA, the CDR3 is TGTGCCAGAAGCTTTATCCCTAGCGGGGGGGCCGACAATGAGCAGTTCTTC.

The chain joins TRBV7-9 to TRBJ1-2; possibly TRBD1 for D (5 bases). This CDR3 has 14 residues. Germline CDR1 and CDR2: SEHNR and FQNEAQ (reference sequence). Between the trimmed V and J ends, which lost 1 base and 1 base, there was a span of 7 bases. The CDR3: CASSLGQINYGYTF. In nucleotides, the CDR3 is TGTGCCAGCAGCTTAGGACAGATTAACTATGGCTACACCTTC.

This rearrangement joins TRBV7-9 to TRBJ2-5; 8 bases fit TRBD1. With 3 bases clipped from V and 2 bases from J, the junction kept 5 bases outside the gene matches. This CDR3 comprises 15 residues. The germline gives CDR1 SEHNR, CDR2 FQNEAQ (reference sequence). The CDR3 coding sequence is TGTGCCAGCAGCTTTTCACAGGGGGGACAAGAGACCCAGTACTTC. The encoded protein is CASSFSQGGQETQYF.

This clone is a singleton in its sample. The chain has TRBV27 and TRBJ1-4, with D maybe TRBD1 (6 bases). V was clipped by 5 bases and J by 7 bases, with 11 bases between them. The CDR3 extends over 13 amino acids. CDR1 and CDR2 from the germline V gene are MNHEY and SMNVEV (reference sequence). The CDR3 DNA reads TGTGCCAGCAGTCCGGACAGCGGTGAAAAACTGTTTTTT. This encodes CASSPDSGEKLFF.

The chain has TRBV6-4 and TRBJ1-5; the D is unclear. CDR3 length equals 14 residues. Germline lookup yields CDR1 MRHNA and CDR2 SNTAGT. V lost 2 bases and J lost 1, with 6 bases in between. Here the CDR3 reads CASSDQESNQPQHF. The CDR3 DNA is TGTGCCAGCAGTGACCAGGAGAGCAATCAGCCCCAGCATTTT.

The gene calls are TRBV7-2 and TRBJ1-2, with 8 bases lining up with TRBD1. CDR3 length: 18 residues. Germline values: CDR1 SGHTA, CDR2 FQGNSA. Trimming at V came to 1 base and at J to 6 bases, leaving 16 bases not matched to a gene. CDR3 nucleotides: TGTGCCAGCAGCTTAGGGGTTGGACAGGGCCTTTATCTTGATGGCTACACCTTC. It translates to CASSLGVGQGLYLDGYTF.

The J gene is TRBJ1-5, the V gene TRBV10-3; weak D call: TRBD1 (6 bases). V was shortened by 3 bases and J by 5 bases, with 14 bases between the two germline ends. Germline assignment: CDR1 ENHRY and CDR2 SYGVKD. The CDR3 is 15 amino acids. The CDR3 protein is CAISDPYRADQPQHF. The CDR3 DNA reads TGTGCCATCAGTGACCCTTACAGGGCTGATCAGCCCCAGCATTTT.

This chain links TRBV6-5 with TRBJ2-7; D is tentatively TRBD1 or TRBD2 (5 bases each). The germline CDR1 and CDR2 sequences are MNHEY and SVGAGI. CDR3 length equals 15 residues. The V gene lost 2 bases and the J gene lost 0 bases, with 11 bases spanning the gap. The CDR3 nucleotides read TGTGCCAGCAGTTACAGGGGACGGGGCTCCTACGAGCAGTACTTC. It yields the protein CASSYRGRGSYEQYF.

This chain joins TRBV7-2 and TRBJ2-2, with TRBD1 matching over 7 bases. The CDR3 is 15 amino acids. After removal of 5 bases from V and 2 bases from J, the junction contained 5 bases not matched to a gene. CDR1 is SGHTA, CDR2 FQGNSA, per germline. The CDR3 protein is CASSRTGYNTGELFF. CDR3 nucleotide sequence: TGTGCCAGCAGCCGGACAGGTTACAACACCGGGGAGCTGTTTTTT.

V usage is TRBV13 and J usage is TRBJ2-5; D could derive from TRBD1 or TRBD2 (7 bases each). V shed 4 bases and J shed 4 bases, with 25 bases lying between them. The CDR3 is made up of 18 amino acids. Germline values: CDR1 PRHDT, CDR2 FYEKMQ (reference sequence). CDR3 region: CASSSTFPDREGRETQYF. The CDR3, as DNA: TGTGCCAGCAGCTCGACCTTCCCCGACAGGGAGGGGAGAGAGACCCAGTACTTC.

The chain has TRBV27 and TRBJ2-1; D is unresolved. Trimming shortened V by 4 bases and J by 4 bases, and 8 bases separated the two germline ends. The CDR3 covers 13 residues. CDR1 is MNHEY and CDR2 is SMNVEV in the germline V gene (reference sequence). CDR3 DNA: TGTGCCAGCAGTTCCGCACCATACAATGAGCAGTTCTTC. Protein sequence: CASSSAPYNEQFF.

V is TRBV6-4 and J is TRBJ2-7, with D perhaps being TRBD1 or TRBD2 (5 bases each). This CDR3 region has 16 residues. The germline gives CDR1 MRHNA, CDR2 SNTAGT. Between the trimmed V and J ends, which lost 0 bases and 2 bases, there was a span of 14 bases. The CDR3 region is CASSDSRVREPYEQYF. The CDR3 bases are TGTGCCAGCAGTGACTCGAGGGTCAGGGAACCCTACGAGCAGTACTTC.

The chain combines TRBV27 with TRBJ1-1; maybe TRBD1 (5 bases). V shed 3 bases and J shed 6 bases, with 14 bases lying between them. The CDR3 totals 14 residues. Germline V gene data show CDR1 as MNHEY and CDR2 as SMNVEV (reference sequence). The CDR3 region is CASSFIRGIPEAFF. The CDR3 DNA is TGTGCCAGCAGTTTTATTAGGGGTATACCTGAAGCTTTCTTT.

CDR3 sequence (DNA): TGTGCCAGCAGCGCCCGGGACAGGGTCTCTGGGGCCAACGTCCTGACTTTC. It translates to CASSARDRVSGANVLTF. The V gene is TRBV13, the J gene TRBJ2-6; 9 bases line up with TRBD1. The junction had 5 bases not matched to a gene; V was cut back by 5 bases and J by 0 bases. The CDR3 is made up of 17 amino acids. Germline CDR1 reads PRHDT; CDR2 reads FYEKMQ (reference sequence).

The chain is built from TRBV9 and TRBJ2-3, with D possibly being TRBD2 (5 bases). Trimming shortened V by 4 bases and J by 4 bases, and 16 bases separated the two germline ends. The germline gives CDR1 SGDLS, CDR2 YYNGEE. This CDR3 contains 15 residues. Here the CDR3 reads CASSRRGPRADTQYF. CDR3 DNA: TGTGCCAGCAGCCGGAGAGGGCCACGGGCAGATACGCAGTATTTT.

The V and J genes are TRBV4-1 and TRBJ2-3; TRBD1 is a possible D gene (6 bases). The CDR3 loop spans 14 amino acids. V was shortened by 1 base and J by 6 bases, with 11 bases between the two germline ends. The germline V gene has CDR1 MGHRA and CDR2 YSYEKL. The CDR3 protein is CASSQVRDIDTQYF. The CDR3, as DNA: TGCGCCAGCAGCCAAGTTAGGGACATCGATACGCAGTATTTT.

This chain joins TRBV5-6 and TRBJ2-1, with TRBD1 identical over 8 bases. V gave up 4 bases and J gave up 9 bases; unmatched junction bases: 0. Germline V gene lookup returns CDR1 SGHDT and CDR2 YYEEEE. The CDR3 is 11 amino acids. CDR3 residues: CASSTGGEQFF. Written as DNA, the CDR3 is TGTGCCAGCAGCACAGGGGGTGAGCAGTTCTTC.

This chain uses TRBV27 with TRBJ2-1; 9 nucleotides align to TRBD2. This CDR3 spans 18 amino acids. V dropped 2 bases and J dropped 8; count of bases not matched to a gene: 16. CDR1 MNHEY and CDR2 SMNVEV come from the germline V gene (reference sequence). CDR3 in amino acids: CASSLGTFVLAGNHEQFF. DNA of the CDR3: TGTGCCAGCAGTTTAGGTACTTTTGTGCTAGCGGGGAACCATGAGCAGTTCTTC.

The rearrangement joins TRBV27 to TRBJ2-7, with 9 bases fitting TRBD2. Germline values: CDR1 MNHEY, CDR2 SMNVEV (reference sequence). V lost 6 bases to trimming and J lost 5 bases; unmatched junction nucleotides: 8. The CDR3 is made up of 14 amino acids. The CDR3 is CASRAGGTLHEQYF. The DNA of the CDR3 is TGTGCCAGCAGGGCGGGAGGGACTTTACACGAGCAGTACTTC.